The next 17 T cell receptor beta chains were all read from a single sample in a study of CXCR3-negative and CXCR3-positive naive CD8 T cells. The libraries of TRB cDNA were constructed through 5' RACE using UMI labels. Following a re-call of the 5' RACE reads, TCRdb has one entry per CDR3 protein and lacks DNA. Its listing shows fewer than 7,000 distinct CDR3 sequences. The sequencing input was naive CXCR3- CD8+ T cells from blood. Sample subset: CD45RO-CCR7+CD27+CD95- naive CD8+ T cells lacking CXCR3 (TNR3-). The receptor set was obtained from a human donor in good health. Some clones in this sample may be carry-over from other donors' samples.

V gene TRBV10-3 combines with J gene TRBJ1-2; TCRdb selects TRBD1, and the lack of DNA leaves this call unchecked. This CDR3 has 15 residues. CDR1 ENHRY and CDR2 SYGVKD come from the germline V gene. CDR3 sequence reads: CAISESTGSGDGYTF.

V usage is TRBV29-1 and J usage is TRBJ2-7; TCRdb's D gene call, TRBD1, goes unchecked for lack of DNA. Germline values: CDR1 SQVTM, CDR2 ANQGSEA. The CDR3 spans 12 residues. CDR3 residues: CSVEGGPYEQYF.

The chain has TRBV3-1 and TRBJ2-5; there is no DNA to check the TCRdb D call of TRBD1. The length of the CDR3 is 14 residues. CDR1 is LGHDT and CDR2 is YNNKEL in the germline V gene (reference sequence). The chain's CDR3 is CASSQTGVQETQYF.

The gene calls are TRBV7-9 and TRBJ1-5; as DNA is missing, the TRBD1 call by TCRdb cannot be tested. In germline, CDR1 is SEHNR, CDR2 FQNEAQ (reference sequence). This CDR3 spans 16 amino acids. The CDR3 region is CASSLSTGAAVQPQHF.

This clonotype is medium-sized by frequency. The chain joins TRBV29-1 to TRBJ2-1; as DNA is missing, the TRBD1 call by TCRdb cannot be tested. The CDR3 extends over 14 amino acids. Germline CDR1 reads SQVTM; CDR2 reads ANQGSEA. CDR3 in amino acids: CSAPRGSSYNEQFF.

The chain uses TRBV15 and TRBJ2-2. The CDR3 has 16 amino acids. Germline lookup yields CDR1 LNHNV and CDR2 YYDKDF (reference sequence). The CDR3 loop is CATSRGLGWTAGELFF. The whole variable domain, filled in from reference TRBV15 and TRBJ2-2, reads DAMVIQNPRYQVTQFGKPVTLSCSQTLNHNVMYWYQQKSSQAPKLLFHYYDKDFNNEADTPDNFQSRRPNTSFCFLDIRSPGLGDTAMYLCATSRGLGWTAGELFFGEGSRLTVL.

The genes are TRBV29-1 and TRBJ2-3. This CDR3 contains 16 residues. CDR1 and CDR2 (germline): SQVTM, ANQGSEA. Here the CDR3 reads CSVEDLAGASTDTQYF.

This clonotype is medium-sized by frequency. The chain employs TRBV29-1 and TRBJ2-1; TCRdb outputs TRBD2, but without DNA this stays unchecked. The CDR3 is 15 residues long. In germline, CDR1 is SQVTM, CDR2 ANQGSEA. The CDR3 sequence is CSVEGGAGGGNEQFF.

By frequency, this clonotype is medium-sized. The chain recombines TRBV6-5 with TRBJ2-7; TCRdb outputs TRBD1, but without DNA this stays unchecked. CDR3 length: 15 residues. CDR1 MNHEY and CDR2 SVGAGI come from the germline V gene. The CDR3 loop is CASSYSIFGTYEQYF.

This sequence joins TRBV6-2 or TRBV6-3 and TRBJ2-7. Germline values: CDR1 MNHEY, CDR2 SVGEGT. The CDR3 extends over 16 amino acids. The CDR3 sequence: CARSYSTVLGYYEQYF.

V and J are TRBV11-3 and TRBJ1-1. The CDR3 is made up of 14 amino acids. Germline CDR1 is SGHNT and CDR2 is YENEEA. The CDR3 reads CASSLDESVTEAFF.

This clonotype is deemed medium-sized (0.01 to 0.1%) by its frequency. The chain recombines TRBV29-1 with TRBJ2-5; TCRdb selects TRBD1, and the lack of DNA leaves this call unchecked. Looked up from germline, CDR1 is SQVTM and CDR2 is ANQGSEA. The CDR3 length is 15 residues. CDR3 in amino acids: CSVEPETGGGETQYF.

By frequency, this clonotype registers medium-sized. The J gene is TRBJ2-2, the V gene TRBV20-1. This CDR3 comprises 13 residues. The V gene's germline CDR1 is DFQATT and CDR2 SNEGSKA (reference sequence). This CDR3 reads CSARGLNTGELFF.

The chain combines TRBV9 with TRBJ1-2. The CDR3 consists of 13 residues. Germline values: CDR1 SGDLS, CDR2 YYNGEE. This chain's CDR3 is CASRKQEPYGYTF.

This clonotype is medium-sized (0.01 to 0.1%) by frequency. This rearrangement joins TRBV12-3 or TRBV12-4 to TRBJ1-2; TCRdb proposes TRBD1, but this gene call is untestable without DNA. This CDR3 has 15 residues. CDR3 region: CASSPNSGGWYGYTF.

The gene calls are TRBV10-3 and TRBJ1-2; with no DNA, the TCRdb D assignment of TRBD1 cannot be verified. CDR3 length: 17 residues. Germline lookup yields CDR1 ENHRY and CDR2 SYGVKD. The chain's CDR3 is CAINKASDSRRLNGYTF.

This clonotype counts as large (0.1 to 1%) by frequency. This chain connects TRBV12-3 or TRBV12-4 to TRBJ2-3; TCRdb's D call of TRBD1 is untestable without DNA. The CDR3 contains 15 residues. The CDR3 reads CASSNPGQGADTQYF.